This TCR beta chain stems from a study of T cells in Graves' hyperthyroidism and ophthalmopathy. The CDR3 spans 14 residues. Unmatched junction bases numbered 3, after V lost 5 bases and J lost 1 base. Authors of the study amplified TCR beta CDR3 regions from RNA transcripts. HTBI primers were employed in a first-round RT-PCR of the TCR CDR3. TCRdb re-analysed the multiplex PCR reads in MiXCR, keeping a single row per CDR3 protein. Among a few hundred thousand distinct CDR3 sequences listed, 12% to 15% were seen once. In its sample, this clonotype was seen many times. The TCR comes from a woman aged 18-29 years with Graves' hyperthyroidism. The source material was blood. The gene calls are TRBV12-3 or TRBV12-4 and TRBJ2-5; TRBD1 agrees at 8 bases. CDR3: CASSKTGAQETQYF. The CDR3, as DNA: TGTGCCAGCAGTAAGACAGGGGCCCAAGAGACCCAGTACTTC.